These 9 T cell receptor beta chains originate from one sample sequenced in a study of graft-versus-host responses after intestinal transplantation. Assay used: immunoSEQ multiplex PCR; TCRdb lists only in-frame clones, some missing. The sample lists 6,500 to 9,500 clones, 85% to 95% occurring once. The sequences come from PBMCs, collected just over 30 days after intestinal transplant. These receptors were taken from a human patient who received an intestinal transplant, so some T cells may come from the graft donor.

This clone was found once. V gene TRBV13 combines with J gene TRBJ2-7; 8 bases line up with TRBD2. CDR1 PRHDT and CDR2 FYEKMQ come from the germline V gene (reference sequence). V lost 5 bases, J lost 5 bases, and 17 bases stayed unmatched. This CDR3 has 17 residues. For the CDR3, the DNA is TGTGCCAGCAGCCCGACCGTGGCGGGGGGCGGAGGAAACGAGCAGTACTTC. It specifies CASSPTVAGGGGNEQYF.

The V gene is TRBV7-9, the J gene TRBJ2-7; 9 nucleotides line up with TRBD1. The length of the CDR3 is 14 residues. Germline CDR1 SEHNR, CDR2 FQNEAQ (reference sequence). Trimming took 5 bases from V and 4 from J; bases not matched to a gene: 6. The CDR3 sequence is CASSPGQGLYEQYF. The CDR3 coding sequence is TGTGCCAGCAGCCCGGGACAGGGTTTGTACGAGCAGTACTTC.

This chain uses TRBV20-1 with TRBJ2-1; D unclear. Between the trimmed V and J ends, which lost 0 bases and 13 bases, there was a span of 10 bases. Looked up from germline, CDR1 is DFQATT and CDR2 is SNEGSKA (reference sequence). This CDR3 spans 11 amino acids. CDR3 amino acids: CSARDFPDQFF. DNA for the CDR3: TGCAGTGCTAGAGATTTCCCTGATCAGTTCTTC.

The CDR3 here is CASSLVKVDSEDIQYF. The CDR3 DNA reads TGTGCCAGCAGCTTAGTTAAGGTAGACAGCGAGGACATTCAGTACTTC. V and J are TRBV11-1 and TRBJ2-4, with a possible D match to TRBD1 (5 bases). The CDR3 spans 16 residues. Trimming left V 1 base short and J 8 bases short, with 18 bases between. Germline CDR1 reads SGHAT; CDR2 reads FQDESV (reference sequence).

This chain joins TRBV7-6 and TRBJ1-6; D possibly corresponds to TRBD1 (5 bases). Germline-derived CDR1 and CDR2 are SGHVS and FNYEAQ. The CDR3 is made up of 13 amino acids. Trimming took off 4 bases at V and 8 bases at J, with 9 bases between the two ends. The DNA of the CDR3 is TGTGCCAGCAGCTCTGGGGGGGATTCACCCCTCCACTTT. Protein sequence: CASSSGGDSPLHF.

The chain is built from TRBV11-3 and TRBJ2-3; 8 nucleotides match TRBD2. The CDR3 covers 15 residues. The germline gives CDR1 SGHNT, CDR2 YENEEA. V lost 4 bases, J lost 4 bases, and 7 bases stayed unmatched. CDR3 residues: CASSSPERGSDTQYF. In DNA form, the CDR3 reads TGTGCCAGCAGCTCCCCTGAGCGGGGGTCAGATACGCAGTATTTT.

This rearrangement joins TRBV7-9 to TRBJ2-1, with TRBD1 matching 10 bases. Germline V gene data show CDR1 as SEHNR and CDR2 as FQNEAQ (reference sequence). The CDR3 consists of 15 residues. With V trimmed by 3 bases and J by 6 bases, 5 bases remained unmatched. The CDR3: CASSFSDRGTNEQFF. The CDR3 DNA is TGTGCCAGCAGCTTCTCGGACAGGGGGACCAATGAGCAGTTCTTC.

V and J are TRBV27 and TRBJ1-5; D is uncertain. Germline V gene data show CDR1 as MNHEY and CDR2 as SMNVEV (reference sequence). The CDR3 covers 15 residues. Trimming removed 2 bases from V and 2 bases from J, with 10 bases in between. DNA of the CDR3: TGTGCCAGCAGTTTAGTGGGCGGAGGCAATCAGCCCCAGCATTTT. Its translation is CASSLVGGGNQPQHF.

This rearrangement joins TRBV20-1 to TRBJ1-6; no definite D call. The length of the CDR3 is 11 residues. Trimming removed 1 base from V and 9 bases from J, with 4 bases in between. Germline V gene sequence: CDR1 DFQATT, CDR2 SNEGSKA (reference sequence). In DNA form, the CDR3 reads TGCAGTGCTAGAGGTCCTTCACCCCTCCACTTT. As protein: CSARGPSPLHF.